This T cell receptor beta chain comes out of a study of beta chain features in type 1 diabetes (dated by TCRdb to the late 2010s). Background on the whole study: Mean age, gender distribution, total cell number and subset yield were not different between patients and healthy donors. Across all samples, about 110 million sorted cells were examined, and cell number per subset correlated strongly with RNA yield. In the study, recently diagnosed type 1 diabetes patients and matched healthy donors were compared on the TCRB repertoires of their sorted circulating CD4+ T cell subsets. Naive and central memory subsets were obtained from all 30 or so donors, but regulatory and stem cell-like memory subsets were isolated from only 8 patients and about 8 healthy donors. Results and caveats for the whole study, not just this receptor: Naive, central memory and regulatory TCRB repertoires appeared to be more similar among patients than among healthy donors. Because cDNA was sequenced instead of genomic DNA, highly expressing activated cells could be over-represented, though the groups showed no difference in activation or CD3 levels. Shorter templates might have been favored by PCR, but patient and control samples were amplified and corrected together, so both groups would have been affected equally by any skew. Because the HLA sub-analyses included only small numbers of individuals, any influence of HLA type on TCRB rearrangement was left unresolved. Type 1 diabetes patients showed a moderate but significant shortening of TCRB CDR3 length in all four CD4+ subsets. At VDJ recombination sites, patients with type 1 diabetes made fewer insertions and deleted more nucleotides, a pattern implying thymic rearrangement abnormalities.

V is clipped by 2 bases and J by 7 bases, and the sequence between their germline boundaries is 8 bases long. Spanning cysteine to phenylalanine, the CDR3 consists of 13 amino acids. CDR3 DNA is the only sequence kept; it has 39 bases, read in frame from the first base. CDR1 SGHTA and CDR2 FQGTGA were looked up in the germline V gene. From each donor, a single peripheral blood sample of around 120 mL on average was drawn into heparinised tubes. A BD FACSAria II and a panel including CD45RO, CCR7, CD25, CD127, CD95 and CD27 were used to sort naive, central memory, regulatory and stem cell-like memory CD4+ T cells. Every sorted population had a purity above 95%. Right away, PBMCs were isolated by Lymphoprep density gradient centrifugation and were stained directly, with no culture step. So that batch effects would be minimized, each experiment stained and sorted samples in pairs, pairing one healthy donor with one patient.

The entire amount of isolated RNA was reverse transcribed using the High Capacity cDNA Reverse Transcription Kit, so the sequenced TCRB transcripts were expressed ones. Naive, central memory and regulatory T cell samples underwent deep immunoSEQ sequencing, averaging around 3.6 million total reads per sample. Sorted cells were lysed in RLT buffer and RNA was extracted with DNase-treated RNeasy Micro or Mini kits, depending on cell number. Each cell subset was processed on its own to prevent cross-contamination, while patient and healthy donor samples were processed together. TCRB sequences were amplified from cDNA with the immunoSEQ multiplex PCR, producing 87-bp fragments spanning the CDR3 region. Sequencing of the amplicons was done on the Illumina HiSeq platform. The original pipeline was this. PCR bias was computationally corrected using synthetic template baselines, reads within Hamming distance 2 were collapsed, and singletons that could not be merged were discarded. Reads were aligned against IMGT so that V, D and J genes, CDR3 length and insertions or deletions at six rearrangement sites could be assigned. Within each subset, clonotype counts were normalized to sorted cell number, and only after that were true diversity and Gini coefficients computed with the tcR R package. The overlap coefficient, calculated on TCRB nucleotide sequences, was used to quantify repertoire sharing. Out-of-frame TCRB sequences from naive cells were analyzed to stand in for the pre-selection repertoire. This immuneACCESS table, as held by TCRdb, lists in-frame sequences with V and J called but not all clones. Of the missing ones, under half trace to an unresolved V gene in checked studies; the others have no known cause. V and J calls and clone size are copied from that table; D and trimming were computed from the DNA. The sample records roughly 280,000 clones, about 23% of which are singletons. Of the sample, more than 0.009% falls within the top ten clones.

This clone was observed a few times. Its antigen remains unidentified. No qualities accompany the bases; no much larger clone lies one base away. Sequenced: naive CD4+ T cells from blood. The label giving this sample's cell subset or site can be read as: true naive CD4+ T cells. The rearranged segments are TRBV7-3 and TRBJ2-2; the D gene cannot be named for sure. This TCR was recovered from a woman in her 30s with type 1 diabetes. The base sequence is TGTGCCAGCAGCTTAGTGGTCGGCGGGGAGCTGTTTTTT. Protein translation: CASSLVVGGELFF.